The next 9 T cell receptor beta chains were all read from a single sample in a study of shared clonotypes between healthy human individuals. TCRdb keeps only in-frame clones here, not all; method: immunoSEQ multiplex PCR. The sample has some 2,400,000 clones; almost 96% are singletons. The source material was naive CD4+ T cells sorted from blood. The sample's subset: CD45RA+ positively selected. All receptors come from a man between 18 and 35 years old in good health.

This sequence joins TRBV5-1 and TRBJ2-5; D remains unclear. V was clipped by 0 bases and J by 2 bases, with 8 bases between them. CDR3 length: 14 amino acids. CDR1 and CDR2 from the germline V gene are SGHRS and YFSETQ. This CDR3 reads CASSLDWVQETQYF. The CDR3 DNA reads TGCGCCAGCAGCTTGGATTGGGTACAAGAGACCCAGTACTTC.

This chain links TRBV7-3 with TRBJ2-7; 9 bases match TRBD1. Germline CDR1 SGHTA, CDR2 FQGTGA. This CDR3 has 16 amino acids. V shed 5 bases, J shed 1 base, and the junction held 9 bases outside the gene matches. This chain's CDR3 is CASSAGTGTGSYEQYF. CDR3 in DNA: TGTGCCAGCAGCGCAGGGACCGGGACAGGGTCCTACGAGCAGTACTTC.

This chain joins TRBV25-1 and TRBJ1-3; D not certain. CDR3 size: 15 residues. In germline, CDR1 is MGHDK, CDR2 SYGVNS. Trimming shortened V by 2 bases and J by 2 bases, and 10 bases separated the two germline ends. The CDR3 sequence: CASSENGSPGNTIYF. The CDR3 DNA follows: TGTGCCAGCAGTGAAAACGGGAGCCCTGGAAACACCATATATTTT.

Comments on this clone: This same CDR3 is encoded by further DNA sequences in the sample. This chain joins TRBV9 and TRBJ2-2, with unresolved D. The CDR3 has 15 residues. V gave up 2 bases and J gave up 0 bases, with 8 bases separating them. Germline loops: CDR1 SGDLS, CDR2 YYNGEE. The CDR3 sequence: CASSVRAPNTGELFF. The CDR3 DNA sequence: TGTGCCAGCAGCGTGAGAGCCCCGAACACCGGGGAGCTGTTTTTT. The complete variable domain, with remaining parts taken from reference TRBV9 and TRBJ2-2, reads DSGVTQTPKHLITATGQRVTLRCSPRSGDLSVYWYQQSLDQGLQFLIQYYNGEERAKGNILERFSAQQFPDLHSELNLSSLELGDSALYFCASSVRAPNTGELFFGEGSRLTVL.

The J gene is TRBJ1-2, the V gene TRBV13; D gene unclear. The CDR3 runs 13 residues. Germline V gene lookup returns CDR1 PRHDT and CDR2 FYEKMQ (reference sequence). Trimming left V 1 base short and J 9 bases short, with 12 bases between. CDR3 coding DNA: TGTGCCAGCAGCTTAGACGCTCTAGTGAGCTACACCTTC. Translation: CASSLDALVSYTF.

The CDR3 here is CASRVAGGTEAFF. As DNA, the CDR3 is TGTGCCAGCAGGGTAGCGGGGGGCACTGAAGCTTTCTTT. The chain recombines TRBV6-5 with TRBJ1-1, with D maybe TRBD1 (5 bases). Germline V gives CDR1 MNHEY, CDR2 SVGAGI. The length of the CDR3 is 13 residues. Trimming left V 6 bases short and J 4 bases short, with 12 bases between.

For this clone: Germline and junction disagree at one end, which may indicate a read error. CDR3 sequence: CASRRRTRNIEAFF. The CDR3 nucleotides are TGTGCCAGCAGAAGAAGGACGAGAAACATTGAAGCTTTCTTT. The chain is built from TRBV5-6 and TRBJ1-1; D uncertain. Germline lookup yields CDR1 SGHDT and CDR2 YYEEEE. The CDR3 runs to 14 residues.

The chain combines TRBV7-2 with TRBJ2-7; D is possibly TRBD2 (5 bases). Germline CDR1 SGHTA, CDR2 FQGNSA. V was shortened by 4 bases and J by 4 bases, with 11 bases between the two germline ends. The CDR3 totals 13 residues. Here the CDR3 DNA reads TGTGCCAGCAGCTCCCGCGGGTGGTACGAGCAGTACTTC. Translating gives CASSSRGWYEQYF.

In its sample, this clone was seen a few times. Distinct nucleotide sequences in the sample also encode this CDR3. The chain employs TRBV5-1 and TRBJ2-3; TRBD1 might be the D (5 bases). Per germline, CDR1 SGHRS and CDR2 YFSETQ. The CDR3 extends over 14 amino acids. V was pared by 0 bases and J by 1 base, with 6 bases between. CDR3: CASSLEQGTDTQYF. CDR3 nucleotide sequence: TGCGCCAGCAGCTTGGAACAGGGCACAGATACGCAGTATTTT.